The present T cell receptor (beta chain) was sequenced within a study of blood T cell repertoires in COVID-19. Study-level information: The analysed material was cDNA or gDNA that came from T cells, B-cell-depleted T cells, or PBMCs.

This clone has just one count. Per the original data handling: Researchers report that nucleated cell counts were estimated from reference gene primer amplification. The data were produced by immunoSEQ multiplex PCR, yet TCRdb's version contains in-frame clones alone and is incomplete. V and J calls and clone size are as listed in that table; D and trimming were resolved from the DNA. The table lists about 62,000 clones, roughly 88% of them singletons. This CDR3 has 14 amino acids. The germline V gene encodes CDR1 SGDLS and CDR2 YYNGEE. The germline V and J ends were trimmed by 1 base and 6 bases, with 14 bases remaining between them.

The TCR originated in a woman of 80 years or more with acute or convalescent COVID-19. The sequencing sample was made of peripheral blood. The chain has TRBV9 and TRBJ2-7, with D tentatively TRBD2 (6 bases). CDR3 residues: CASSVNPEGSEQYF. CDR3 DNA: TGTGCCAGCAGCGTAAATCCGGAGGGAAGCGAGCAGTACTTC.